The 9 T cell receptor beta chains presented below share a single source sample, sequenced in a study of blood T cell repertoires in COVID-19. Here immunoSEQ multiplex PCR was the method, and the copy in TCRdb shows in-frame clones only, minus some. Of around 76,000 clones listed, 90% to 95% are singletons. Sequenced sample: peripheral blood. The receptors here all came from a human donor in a cohort sampled during active COVID-19.

The V and J genes are TRBV6-1 and TRBJ2-6; 11 bases align to TRBD1. This CDR3 contains 15 residues. CDR1 MNHNS and CDR2 SASEGT come from the germline V gene. The V and J ends lost 8 bases and 2 bases, in that order; junction bases with no gene match: 2. CDR3 region: CASVGQGAGANVLTF. CDR3 bases: TGTGCCAGCGTGGGACAGGGGGCTGGGGCCAACGTCCTGACTTTC.

The CDR3 region is CASSFSRFGANVLTF. The CDR3 DNA reads as TGTGCCAGCAGTTTCTCGCGGTTTGGGGCCAACGTCCTGACTTTC. The genes are TRBV27 and TRBJ2-6; D uncertain. CDR3 length equals 15 residues. V was cut by 3 bases and J by 3 bases, with 9 bases left in between. The V gene's germline CDR1 is MNHEY and CDR2 SMNVEV (reference sequence).

The CDR3 nucleotides read TGTGCCAGCAGCTCCCGTCGGACAGGCTATGGCTACACCTTC. This codes for CASSSRRTGYGYTF. J is TRBJ1-2 and V is TRBV5-4; 7 nucleotides line up with TRBD1. The V gene end was trimmed by 3 bases and the J gene end by 4 bases; junction bases not matched to a gene: 6. CDR1 SGHNT and CDR2 YYREEE come from the germline V gene (reference sequence). The CDR3 consists of 14 residues.

This chain uses TRBV4-3 with TRBJ2-1; the match to TRBD2 covers 12 bases. The V and J ends lost 0 bases and 9 bases, in that order; junction bases with no gene match: 9. Per germline, CDR1 LGHNA and CDR2 YSLEER. This CDR3 comprises 17 residues. As DNA, the CDR3 is TGCGCCAGCAGCCAAGATCTAGCGGGGGGGGCCCATACTGAGCAGTTCTTC. It is translated as CASSQDLAGGAHTEQFF.

The chain carries TRBV6-5 and TRBJ1-4; maybe TRBD1 (5 bases). Germline values: CDR1 MNHEY, CDR2 SVGAGI. The germline V and J ends were trimmed by 0 bases and 4 bases, with 12 bases remaining between them. The CDR3 is made up of 16 amino acids. In nucleotides, the CDR3 is TGTGCCAGCAGTTACTCTGACAGTTACCTTAATGAAAAACTGTTTTTT. Translation: CASSYSDSYLNEKLFF.

This clone was seen only a few times. This chain connects TRBV6-2 or TRBV6-3 to TRBJ1-2; D may be TRBD1 (6 bases). The CDR3 consists of 12 residues. The V end was cut by 5 bases, the J end by 4 bases, with 8 bases between. Germline CDR1 reads MNHEY; CDR2 reads SVGEGT. The CDR3 nucleotides are TGTGCCAGCAGTAACAGGGTCTATGGCTACACCTTC. As protein: CASSNRVYGYTF.

V usage is TRBV6-2 or TRBV6-3 and J usage is TRBJ2-5, with 10 nucleotides matching TRBD2. This CDR3 contains 16 residues. The V gene's germline CDR1 is MNHEY and CDR2 SVGEGT. V was clipped by 2 bases and J by 5 bases; unmatched bases: 8. The chain's CDR3 is CASSYEAGGTMETQYF. The CDR3, as DNA: TGTGCCAGCAGTTACGAAGCGGGGGGGACAATGGAGACCCAGTACTTC.

V gene TRBV28 combines with J gene TRBJ1-2, with D unresolved. The CDR3 length is 12 residues. V was shortened by 2 bases and J by 4 bases, with 5 bases between the two germline ends. Per the germline V gene, CDR1 is MDHEN and CDR2 is SYDVKM. This CDR3 is CASSLTGYGYTF. In DNA form, the CDR3 reads TGTGCCAGCAGTTTAACGGGCTATGGCTACACCTTC.

This chain connects TRBV1 to TRBJ1-2; the D call of TRBD1 is as the table states it, not checked on the DNA. TRBV1 is a pseudogene. The CDR3 sequence is 14 residues long. CDR3 sequence reads: CTSSLDRVNDGYTF. For the CDR3, the DNA is TGCACCAGCAGCTTAGACAGGGTCAACGATGGCTACACCTTC.